These 12 T cell receptor beta chains were all obtained from the same sample, sequenced in a study of early T cells in non-severe SARS-CoV-2 infection. TCRdb re-called the 5' RACE reads through MiXCR, storing one row per CDR3 protein. The sample has around 57,000 distinct CDR3 sequences, 5.9% seen once. Sequenced here: whole blood, sampled at baseline. The receptors originated from an adult who was a healthcare worker with PCR-confirmed SARS-CoV-2 infection or an uninfected control (not recorded which).

This clonotype was seen repeatedly, ten times or more. Here the CDR3 DNA reads TGCAGTGCGTTTCCTAGCGGGAGCTCCTACAATGAGCAGTTCTTC. Protein: CSAFPSGSSYNEQFF. V and J are TRBV20-1 and TRBJ2-1, with 10 bases lining up with TRBD2. Germline V gene data show CDR1 as DFQATT and CDR2 as SNEGSKA (reference sequence). This CDR3 is built from 15 residues. The junction had 5 bases not matched to a gene; V was cut back by 6 bases and J by 0 bases.

The CDR3 DNA sequence: TGTGCCACCAGTGGAGCGGACGGGACAGGGGACTATGGCTACACCTTC. Amino acids: CATSGADGTGDYGYTF. The chain employs TRBV24-1 and TRBJ1-2; 10 positions agree with TRBD1. CDR1 is KGHDR and CDR2 is SFDVKD in the germline V gene. The CDR3 loop spans 16 amino acids. Trimming at V came to 5 bases and at J to 3 bases, leaving 8 bases not matched to a gene.

This clonotype has a count of ten or more. This sequence joins TRBV19 and TRBJ2-7; a weak D match, TRBD1 (6 bases). Looked up from germline, CDR1 is LNHDA and CDR2 is SQIVND (reference sequence). V was shortened by 6 bases and J by 0 bases, with 12 bases between the two germline ends. This CDR3 is 14 amino acids long. In DNA form, the CDR3 reads TGTGCCAGTAGGCGACAGGACCTCTCCTACGAGCAGTACTTC. It codes for CASRRQDLSYEQYF.

This clonotype qualifies as medium-sized (0.01 to 0.1%). The rearrangement uses TRBV2 and TRBJ2-5; 8 bases align to TRBD1. V dropped 6 bases and J dropped 4; count of bases not matched to a gene: 1. The CDR3 runs to 12 residues. CDR1 is SNHLY, CDR2 FYNNEI, per germline. CDR3 bases: TGTGCCAGCAGAGGACAGGGAGAGACCCAGTACTTC. The encoded protein is CASRGQGETQYF.

This clonotype showed up just a few times. The V gene is TRBV6-1, the J gene TRBJ2-7, with a possible D match to TRBD2 (7 bases). The V and J ends lost 6 bases and 6 bases respectively, with 18 bases between them. Germline V CDR1 and CDR2: MNHNS, SASEGT. The CDR3 length is 14 residues. This CDR3 reads CASSPEGGGSEQYF. The CDR3 bases are TGTGCCAGCAGCCCCGAAGGGGGGGGAAGCGAGCAGTACTTC.

Many counts were recorded for this clonotype. The V gene is TRBV25-1, the J gene TRBJ2-7; D possibly corresponds to TRBD2 (5 bases). The V gene's germline CDR1 is MGHDK and CDR2 SYGVNS. The CDR3 length is 13 residues. Trimming shortened V by 8 bases and J by 3 bases, and 14 bases separated the two germline ends. Here the CDR3 DNA reads TGTGCCAGCTCGGGGAAGGAGATCTACGAGCAGTACTTC. Residues: CASSGKEIYEQYF.

This clonotype came up a few times. The chain has TRBV27 and TRBJ2-3; D remains unclear. This CDR3 region has 12 residues. Trimming left V 6 bases short and J 6 bases short, with 10 bases between. The germline gives CDR1 MNHEY, CDR2 SMNVEV (reference sequence). The CDR3 sequence: CASSPLGDTQYF. The CDR3 nucleotides are TGTGCCAGCAGCCCTCTGGGGGATACGCAGTATTTT.

This clonotype was seen ten or more times. The CDR3: CASSPEYTQGFDYGYTF. DNA for the CDR3: TGCGCCAGCAGCCCGGAATATACACAGGGGTTCGACTATGGCTACACCTTC. V gene TRBV5-1 combines with J gene TRBJ1-2; 7 bases align to TRBD1. The trim removed 4 bases at V and 3 bases at J, leaving 15 bases unmatched. The germline gives CDR1 SGHRS, CDR2 YFSETQ. This CDR3 spans 17 amino acids.

At least ten counts were recorded for this clonotype. V usage is TRBV5-1 and J usage is TRBJ2-1; possible D gene TRBD2, 6 bases. With 0 bases removed from V and 6 bases from J, the gap between germline ends came to 13 bases. The length of the CDR3 is 15 residues. Germline lookup yields CDR1 SGHRS and CDR2 YFSETQ. CDR3 amino acids: CASSLVAGRFNEQFF. Written as DNA, the CDR3 is TGCGCCAGCAGCTTGGTTGCGGGAAGGTTCAATGAGCAGTTCTTC.

This clonotype was seen more than once but under ten times. V usage is TRBV29-1 and J usage is TRBJ1-1; TRBD1 matches 7 bases. Losses at the gene ends were 5 bases for V and 1 base for J; bases not matched to a gene: 4. The CDR3 spans 13 residues. Germline values: CDR1 SQVTM, CDR2 ANQGSEA. The CDR3 nucleotides read TGCAGCGTTAGGGGACAGACGAACACTGAAGCTTTCTTT. This sequence encodes CSVRGQTNTEAFF.

This clonotype came up many times. The chain uses TRBV23-1 and TRBJ2-4, with 7 nucleotides matching TRBD1. TRBV23-1 is sorted into the ORF group, with uncertain function. The CDR3 contains 18 residues. The ends lost 2 bases at V and 0 bases at J; junction bases unmatched: 10. CDR3 sequence (DNA): TGCGCCAGCAGTCAAGGCCGGACAGGAGTCTTAGCCAAAAACATTCAGTACTTC. This sequence encodes CASSQGRTGVLAKNIQYF.

In this sample, this clonotype turned up a few times. The chain uses TRBV7-9 and TRBJ2-7; 7 bases are a match to TRBD1. CDR3 length: 19 amino acids. After removal of 5 bases from V and 2 bases from J, the junction contained 21 bases not matched to a gene. CDR1 is SEHNR, CDR2 FQNEAQ, per germline (reference sequence). CDR3 sequence: CASSRRGGVGGMKPYEQYF. The CDR3 nucleotides are TGTGCCAGCAGCCGTAGAGGGGGCGTCGGCGGTATGAAGCCCTACGAGCAGTACTTC.